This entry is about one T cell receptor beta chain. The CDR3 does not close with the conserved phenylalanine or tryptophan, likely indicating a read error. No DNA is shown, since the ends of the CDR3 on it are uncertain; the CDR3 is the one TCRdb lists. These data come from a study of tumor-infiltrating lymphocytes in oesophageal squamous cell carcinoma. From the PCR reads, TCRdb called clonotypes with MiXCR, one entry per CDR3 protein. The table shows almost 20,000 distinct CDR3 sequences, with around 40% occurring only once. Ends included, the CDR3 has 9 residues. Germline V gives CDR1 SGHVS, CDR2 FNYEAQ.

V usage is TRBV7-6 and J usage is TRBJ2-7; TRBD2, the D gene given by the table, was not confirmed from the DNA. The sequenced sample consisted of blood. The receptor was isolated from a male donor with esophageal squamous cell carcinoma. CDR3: CASSRSGGG.